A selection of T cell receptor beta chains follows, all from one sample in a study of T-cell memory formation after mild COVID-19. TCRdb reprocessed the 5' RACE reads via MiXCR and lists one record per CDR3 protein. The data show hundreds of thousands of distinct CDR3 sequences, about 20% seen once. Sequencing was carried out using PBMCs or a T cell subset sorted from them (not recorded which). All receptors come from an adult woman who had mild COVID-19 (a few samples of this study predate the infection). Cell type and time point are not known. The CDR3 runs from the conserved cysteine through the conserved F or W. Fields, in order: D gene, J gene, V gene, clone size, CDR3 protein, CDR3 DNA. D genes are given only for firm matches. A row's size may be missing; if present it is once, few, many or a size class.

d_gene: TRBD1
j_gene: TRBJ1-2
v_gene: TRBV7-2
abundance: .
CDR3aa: CASGGTGMYGYTF
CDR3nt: TGTGCCAGCGGGGGGACAGGGATGTATGGCTACACCTTC

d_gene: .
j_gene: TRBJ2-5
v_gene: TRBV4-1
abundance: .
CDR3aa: CASSPMALETQYF
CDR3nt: TGCGCCAGCAGCCCTATGGCATTGGAGACCCAGTACTTC

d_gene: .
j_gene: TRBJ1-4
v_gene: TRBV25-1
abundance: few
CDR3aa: CASSESRGQSSEKLFF
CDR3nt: TGTGCCAGCAGTGAATCCCGCGGACAGAGCTCAGAAAAACTGTTTTTT

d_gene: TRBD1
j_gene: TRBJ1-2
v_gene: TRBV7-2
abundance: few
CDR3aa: CASSLVTVGQGAHYGYTF
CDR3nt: TGTGCCAGCAGCTTAGTGACCGTGGGACAGGGGGCCCACTATGGCTACACCTTC

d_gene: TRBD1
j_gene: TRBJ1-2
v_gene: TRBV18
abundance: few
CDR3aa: CASSSTGTGNHGYTF
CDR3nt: TGTGCCAGCTCATCAACCGGGACAGGGAATCATGGCTACACCTTC

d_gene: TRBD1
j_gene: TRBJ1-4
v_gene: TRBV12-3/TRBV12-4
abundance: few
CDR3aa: CASSLAGQGSWGNEKLFF
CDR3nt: TGTGCCAGCAGTCTCGCGGGACAGGGTTCGTGGGGGAATGAAAAACTGTTTTTT

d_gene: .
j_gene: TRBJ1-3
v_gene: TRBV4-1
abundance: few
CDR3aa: CASSQEGAGSNTIYF
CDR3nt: TGCGCCAGCAGCCAAGAAGGAGCAGGGTCAAACACCATATATTTT

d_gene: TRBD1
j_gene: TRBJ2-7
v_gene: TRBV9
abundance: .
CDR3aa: CASSANGQGDYEQYF
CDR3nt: TGTGCCAGCAGCGCGAACGGACAGGGGGACTACGAGCAGTACTTC

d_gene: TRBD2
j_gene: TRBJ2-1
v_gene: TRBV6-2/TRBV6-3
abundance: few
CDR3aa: CASSYLRLAGRTDEQFF
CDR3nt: TGTGCCAGCAGTTACCTAAGACTAGCGGGCCGTACAGATGAGCAGTTCTTC

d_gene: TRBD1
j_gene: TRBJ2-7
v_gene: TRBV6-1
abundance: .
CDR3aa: CASSELYRTGFDYEQYF
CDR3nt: TGTGCCAGCAGTGAACTATACCGGACAGGTTTCGATTACGAGCAGTACTTC

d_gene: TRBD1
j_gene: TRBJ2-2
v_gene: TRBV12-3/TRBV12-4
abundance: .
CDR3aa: CASSADRAVTGELFF
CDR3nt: TGTGCCAGCAGCGCTGACAGGGCGGTCACCGGGGAGCTGTTTTTT

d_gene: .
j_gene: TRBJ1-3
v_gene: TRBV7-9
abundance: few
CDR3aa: CASSGSTARSGNTIYF
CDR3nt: TGTGCCAGCAGCGGGTCGACGGCACGCTCTGGAAACACCATATATTTT

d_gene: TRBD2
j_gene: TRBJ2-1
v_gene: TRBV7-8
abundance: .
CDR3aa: CASSLGAGGQRGEQFF
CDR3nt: TGTGCCAGCAGCTTAGGAGCGGGAGGGCAAAGGGGAGAGCAGTTCTTC

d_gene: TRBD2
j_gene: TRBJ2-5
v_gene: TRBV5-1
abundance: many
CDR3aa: CASSLAGAGETQYF
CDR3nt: TGCGCCAGCAGTCTAGCGGGAGCAGGGGAGACCCAGTACTTC

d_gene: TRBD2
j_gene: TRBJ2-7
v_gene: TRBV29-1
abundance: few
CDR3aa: CSVKTGGFGPYEQYF
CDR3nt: TGCAGCGTGAAGACCGGGGGGTTCGGGCCCTACGAGCAGTACTTC

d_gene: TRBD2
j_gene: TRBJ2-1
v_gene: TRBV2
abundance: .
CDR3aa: CASKVAGGTYNEQFF
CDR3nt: TGTGCCAGCAAGGTAGCGGGGGGAACCTACAATGAGCAGTTCTTC

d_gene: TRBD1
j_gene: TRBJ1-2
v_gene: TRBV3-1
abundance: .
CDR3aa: CASSQDPDRGSGYTF
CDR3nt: TGTGCCAGCAGCCAAGACCCGGACAGGGGCTCTGGCTACACCTTC

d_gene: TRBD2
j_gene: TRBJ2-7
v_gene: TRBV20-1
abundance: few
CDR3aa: CSAQRTSGYYEQYF
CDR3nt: TGCAGTGCCCAAAGGACTAGCGGGTACTACGAGCAGTACTTC

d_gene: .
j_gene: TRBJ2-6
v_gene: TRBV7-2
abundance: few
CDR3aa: CASSYELGAGANVLTF
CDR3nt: TGTGCCAGCAGCTACGAGTTGGGGGCTGGGGCCAACGTCCTGACTTTC

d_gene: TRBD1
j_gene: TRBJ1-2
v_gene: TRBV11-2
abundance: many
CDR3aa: CASSPRQGKTGYTF
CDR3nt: TGTGCCAGCAGCCCGCGACAGGGGAAGACTGGCTACACCTTC

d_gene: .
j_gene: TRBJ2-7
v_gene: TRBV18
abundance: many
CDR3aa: CASSPEFYEQYF
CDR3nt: TGTGCCAGCTCACCAGAATTTTACGAGCAGTACTTC

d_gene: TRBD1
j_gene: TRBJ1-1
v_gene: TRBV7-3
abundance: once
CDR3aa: CASSATGNPNTEAFF
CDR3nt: TGTGCCAGCAGCGCGACAGGGAACCCGAACACTGAAGCTTTCTTT

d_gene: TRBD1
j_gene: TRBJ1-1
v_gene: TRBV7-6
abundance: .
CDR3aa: CASTSQGGPDTEAFF
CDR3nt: TGTGCCAGCACCTCCCAGGGGGGTCCGGACACTGAAGCTTTCTTT

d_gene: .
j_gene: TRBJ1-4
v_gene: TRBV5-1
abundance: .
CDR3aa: CASSGGVSTNEKLFF
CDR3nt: TGCGCCAGCAGCGGAGGGGTATCTACTAATGAAAAACTGTTTTTT

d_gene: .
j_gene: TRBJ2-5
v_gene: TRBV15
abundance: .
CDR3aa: CATSRASTEETQYF
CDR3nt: TGTGCCACCAGCAGGGCTAGCACCGAAGAGACCCAGTACTTC

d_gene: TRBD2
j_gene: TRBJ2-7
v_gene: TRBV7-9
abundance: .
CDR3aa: CASSLLLAQFSYEQYF
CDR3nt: TGTGCCAGCAGCCTGCTACTAGCGCAGTTCTCCTACGAGCAGTACTTC

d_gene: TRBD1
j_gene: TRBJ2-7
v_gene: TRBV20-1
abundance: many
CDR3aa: CSATTETGDFFSYEQYF
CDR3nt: TGCAGTGCAACCACCGAGACAGGGGATTTTTTCAGCTACGAGCAGTACTTC

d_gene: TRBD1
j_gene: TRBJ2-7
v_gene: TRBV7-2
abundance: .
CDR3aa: CASSSSGQAKQYF
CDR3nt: TGTGCCAGCAGCTCCTCCGGACAGGCTAAGCAGTACTTC

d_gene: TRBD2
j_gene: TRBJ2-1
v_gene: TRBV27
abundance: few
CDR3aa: CASSLGRAGEQFF
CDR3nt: TGTGCCAGCAGTTTAGGGAGGGCCGGTGAGCAGTTCTTC

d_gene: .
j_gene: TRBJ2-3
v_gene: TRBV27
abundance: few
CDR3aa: CASSFRGPSTDTQYF
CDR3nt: TGTGCCAGCAGTTTCCGGGGACCCAGCACAGATACGCAGTATTTT

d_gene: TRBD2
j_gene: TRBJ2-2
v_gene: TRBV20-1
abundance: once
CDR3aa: CSAEGREGDPGELFF
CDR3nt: TGCAGTGCAGAGGGGAGGGAAGGGGATCCCGGGGAGCTGTTTTTT

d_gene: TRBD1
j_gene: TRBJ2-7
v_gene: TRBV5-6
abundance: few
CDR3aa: CASSYGTGSYEQYF
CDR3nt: TGTGCCAGCAGCTACGGGACAGGCTCCTACGAGCAGTACTTC

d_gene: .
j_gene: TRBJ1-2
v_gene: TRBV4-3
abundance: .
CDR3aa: CASQPSDRDNYGYTF
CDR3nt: TGCGCCAGCCAGCCAAGTGACCGGGACAACTATGGCTACACCTTC

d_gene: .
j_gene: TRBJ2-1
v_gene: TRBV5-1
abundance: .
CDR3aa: CASSPPAGGNEQFF
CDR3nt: TGCGCCAGCAGCCCCCCCGCCGGGGGCAATGAGCAGTTCTTC

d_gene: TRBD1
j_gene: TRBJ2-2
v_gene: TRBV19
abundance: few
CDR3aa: CASSRTGSTGELFF
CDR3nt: TGTGCCAGTAGTCGGACAGGGAGCACCGGGGAGCTGTTTTTT

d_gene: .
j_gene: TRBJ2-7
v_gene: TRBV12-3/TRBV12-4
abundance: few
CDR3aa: CASSLKGTYEQYF
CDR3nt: TGTGCCAGCAGTTTAAAGGGGACCTACGAGCAGTACTTC

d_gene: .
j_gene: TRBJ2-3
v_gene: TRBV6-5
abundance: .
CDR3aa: CASSRKGTDTQYF
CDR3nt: TGTGCCAGCAGCCGCAAAGGAACAGATACGCAGTATTTT

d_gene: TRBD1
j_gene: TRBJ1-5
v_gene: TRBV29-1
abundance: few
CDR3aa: CSVGTGDFNQPQHF
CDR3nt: TGCAGCGTTGGGACAGGAGACTTCAATCAGCCCCAGCATTTT

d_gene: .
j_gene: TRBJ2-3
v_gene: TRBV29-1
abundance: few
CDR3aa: CSVRLDTGTDTQYF
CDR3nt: TGCAGCGTTCGTCTGGACACAGGCACAGATACGCAGTATTTT

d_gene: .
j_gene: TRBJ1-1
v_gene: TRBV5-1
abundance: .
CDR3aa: CASSFKQENTEAFF
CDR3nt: TGCGCCAGCAGCTTTAAACAGGAGAACACTGAAGCTTTCTTT

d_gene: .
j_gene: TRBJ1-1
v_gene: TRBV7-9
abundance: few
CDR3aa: CASTSKGNTEAFF
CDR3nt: TGTGCCAGCACCAGCAAAGGGAACACTGAAGCTTTCTTT

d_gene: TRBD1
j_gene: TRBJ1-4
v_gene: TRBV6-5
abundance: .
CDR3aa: CASRPPPGQGRKLFF
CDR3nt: TGTGCCAGCAGACCACCCCCGGGACAGGGGAGAAAACTGTTTTTT

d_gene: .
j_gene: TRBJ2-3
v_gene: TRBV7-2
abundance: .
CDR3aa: CASSRSRATDTQYF
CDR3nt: TGTGCCAGCAGTAGAAGCAGGGCGACAGATACGCAGTATTTT

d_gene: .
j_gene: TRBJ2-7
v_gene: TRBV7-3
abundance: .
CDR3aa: CASSLSWGVGYEQYF
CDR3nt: TGTGCCAGCAGCCTATCGTGGGGGGTTGGCTACGAGCAGTACTTC

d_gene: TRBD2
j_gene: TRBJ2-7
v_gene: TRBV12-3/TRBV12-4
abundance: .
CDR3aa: CASSDPGTSLHEQYF
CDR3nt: TGTGCCAGCAGCGACCCCGGGACTAGCTTGCACGAGCAGTACTTC